The 6 T cell receptor beta chains in this list originate from one sample, sequenced in a study of OX40 agonist ivuxolimab in advanced cancers. Clones were sequenced by immunoSEQ multiplex PCR, and TCRdb holds only the in-frame ones, with some missing. The sample has approximately 43,000 clones; approximately 80% are singletons. Material: CD4+ or CD8+ T cells sorted from blood, obtained in a trial of the OX40 agonist ivuxolimab. Receptors originate from an adult with an advanced solid tumor such as melanoma, head and neck, liver or kidney cancer.

This clone was counted once. The chain uses TRBV11-2 and TRBJ2-7; D may be TRBD1 or TRBD2 (6 bases each). Germline V gives CDR1 SGHAT, CDR2 FQNNGV. Trimming cost V 1 base and J 3 bases, with 19 bases left between them. The CDR3 is 17 residues long. The chain's CDR3 is CASSLVRGGPVVYEQYF. For the CDR3, the DNA is TGTGCCAGCAGCTTAGTACGTGGGGGGCCCGTGGTCTACGAGCAGTACTTC.

The genes are TRBV7-2 and TRBJ2-1, with 7 bases fitting TRBD1. Germline CDR1 SGHTA, CDR2 FQGNSA. The CDR3 consists of 15 residues. The V segment lost 3 bases and the J segment 1 base; nucleotides outside the gene matches: 3. In DNA form, the CDR3 reads TGTGCCAGCAGCTTCTGGACAGGTTCCTACAATGAGCAGTTCTTC. It codes for CASSFWTGSYNEQFF.

The rearrangement joins TRBV9 to TRBJ2-1, with D possibly being TRBD2 (5 bases). This CDR3 contains 13 residues. V was pared by 0 bases and J by 10 bases, with 11 bases between. Germline-derived CDR1 and CDR2 are SGDLS and YYNGEE. The CDR3 spells CASSVGIGGEQFF. For the CDR3, the DNA is TGTGCCAGCAGCGTAGGAATAGGCGGGGAGCAGTTCTTC. Based on the CDR3 plus reference TRBV9 and TRBJ2-1, the full variable domain is DSGVTQTPKHLITATGQRVTLRCSPRSGDLSVYWYQQSLDQGLQFLIQYYNGEERAKGNILERFSAQQFPDLHSELNLSSLELGDSALYFCASSVGIGGEQFFGPGTRLTVL.

This sequence joins TRBV9 and TRBJ2-3; 7 bases fit TRBD1. V lost 4 bases, J lost 4 bases, and 6 bases stayed unmatched. This CDR3 contains 14 residues. The germline CDR1 and CDR2 sequences are SGDLS and YYNGEE. CDR3 in amino acids: CASSPEGAADTQYF. CDR3 coding DNA: TGTGCCAGCAGCCCAGAGGGGGCGGCAGATACGCAGTATTTT.

The chain is built from TRBV6-1 and TRBJ2-7, with 8 bases that match TRBD2. The CDR3 consists of 14 residues. The germline CDR1 and CDR2 sequences are MNHNS and SASEGT. Unmatched junction bases numbered 5, after V lost 4 bases and J lost 3 bases. CDR3 loop: CASSAIAGFYEQYF. The DNA of the CDR3 is TGTGCCAGCAGTGCAATAGCGGGGTTCTACGAGCAGTACTTC.

The CDR3 here is CASSPRSLLSKSYEQYF. The CDR3 DNA reads as TGTGCCAGCTCACCAAGGAGCCTCCTAAGTAAATCCTACGAGCAGTACTTC. This rearrangement joins TRBV18 to TRBJ2-7, with D unclear. V was trimmed by 2 bases and J by 1 base, leaving 18 bases between them. The CDR3 spans 17 residues. Germline V gives CDR1 KGHSH, CDR2 LQKENI.